Each of the 9 T cell receptor beta chains below was sequenced from the same sample in a study of patients and donors after allogeneic stem cell transplantation. One entry per CDR3 protein, called by TCRdb with MiXCR from the RT-PCR reads. The profile shows about a million distinct CDR3 sequences, around 17% of them singletons. Sequencing was performed on blood, either unsorted or a sorted T cell fraction (not recorded which). The receptors here all came from a human donor who was either an allogeneic HSCT recipient or a stem cell or donor lymphocyte infusion donor (not recorded which). It is not recorded whose cells these are; they may come from a transplant donor.

This clonotype was detected only a few times. The chain is built from TRBV11-2 and TRBJ2-7; D is undetermined. Between the trimmed V and J ends, which lost 7 bases and 5 bases, there was a span of 18 bases. In germline, CDR1 is SGHAT, CDR2 FQNNGV. The CDR3 is 14 residues long. CDR3 sequence (DNA): TGTGCCAGCAACACCCTCCGAGTAGTTCACGAGCAGTACTTC. As protein: CASNTLRVVHEQYF.

The rearrangement uses TRBV25-1 and TRBJ1-6; D unresolved. The CDR3 loop spans 15 amino acids. Germline CDR1 is MGHDK and CDR2 is SYGVNS. V gave up 1 base and J gave up 8 bases, with 12 bases separating them. The CDR3 sequence: CASSEWNVWDSPLHF. For the CDR3, the DNA is TGTGCCAGCAGTGAATGGAACGTATGGGATTCACCCCTCCACTTT.

The rearrangement links TRBV20-1 to TRBJ1-6; TRBD1 matches 9 bases. This CDR3 has 16 amino acids. The V and J ends lost 6 bases and 7 bases, in that order; junction bases with no gene match: 13. CDR1 and CDR2 (germline): DFQATT, SNEGSKA (reference sequence). CDR3 sequence (DNA): TGCAGTGCCCAGTCCCCAGGACAGGGGACAAATTCACCCCTCCACTTT. Translated, it gives CSAQSPGQGTNSPLHF.

This clonotype was counted between two and nine times. The rearrangement uses TRBV9 and TRBJ2-3; the match to TRBD2 covers 8 bases. The CDR3 spans 15 residues. The trim removed 4 bases at V and 2 bases at J, leaving 6 bases unmatched. CDR1 is SGDLS and CDR2 is YYNGEE in the germline V gene. The CDR3 reads CASSISGSITDTQYF. CDR3 coding DNA: TGTGCCAGCAGCATCAGCGGGAGCATCACAGATACGCAGTATTTT.

This chain links TRBV20-1 with TRBJ1-5; TRBD1 matches 9 bases. Germline CDR1 DFQATT, CDR2 SNEGSKA (reference sequence). With 4 bases clipped from V and 9 bases from J, the junction kept 13 bases outside the gene matches. The CDR3 has 15 residues. The CDR3 DNA follows: TGCAGTGCTATGAGCGTGACAGGGGGGAGGCGGCCCCAGCATTTT. Residues: CSAMSVTGGRRPQHF.

The gene calls are TRBV6-2 or TRBV6-3 and TRBJ1-5; D is perhaps TRBD1 (6 bases). This CDR3 has 15 amino acids. Per germline, CDR1 MNHEY and CDR2 SVGEGT. V gave up 8 bases and J gave up 0 bases, with 14 bases separating them. The CDR3, as DNA: TGTGCCAGCGCTTCAAGGACAGTTAGCAATCAGCCCCAGCATTTT. Its protein is CASASRTVSNQPQHF.

The rearrangement links TRBV10-3 to TRBJ2-3, with 12 positions matching TRBD2. After removal of 7 bases from V and 1 base from J, the junction contained 6 bases not matched to a gene. This CDR3 is built from 16 residues. From germline, CDR1 is ENHRY and CDR2 SYGVKD. CDR3 in amino acids: CAIKKTSGGGTDTQYF. The CDR3 DNA sequence: TGTGCCATCAAAAAGACTAGCGGGGGCGGCACAGATACGCAGTATTTT.

This chain uses TRBV2 with TRBJ1-5, with TRBD1 as a possible D gene (5 bases). From germline, CDR1 is SNHLY and CDR2 FYNNEI. CDR3 length: 13 residues. Trimming removed 4 bases from V and 8 bases from J, with 12 bases in between. The CDR3 spells CASSAGREEPQHF. The CDR3 DNA reads as TGTGCCAGCAGTGCAGGGCGGGAGGAGCCCCAGCATTTT.

This clonotype came up a few times. The CDR3 nucleotides read TGTGCCAGCAGTCTAACAGGGAACAACTATGGCTACACCTTC. This codes for CASSLTGNNYGYTF. V is TRBV25-1 and J is TRBJ1-2, with D maybe TRBD1 (6 bases). Between the trimmed V and J ends, which lost 5 bases and 2 bases, there was a span of 12 bases. This CDR3 comprises 14 residues. CDR1 is MGHDK, CDR2 SYGVNS, per germline.